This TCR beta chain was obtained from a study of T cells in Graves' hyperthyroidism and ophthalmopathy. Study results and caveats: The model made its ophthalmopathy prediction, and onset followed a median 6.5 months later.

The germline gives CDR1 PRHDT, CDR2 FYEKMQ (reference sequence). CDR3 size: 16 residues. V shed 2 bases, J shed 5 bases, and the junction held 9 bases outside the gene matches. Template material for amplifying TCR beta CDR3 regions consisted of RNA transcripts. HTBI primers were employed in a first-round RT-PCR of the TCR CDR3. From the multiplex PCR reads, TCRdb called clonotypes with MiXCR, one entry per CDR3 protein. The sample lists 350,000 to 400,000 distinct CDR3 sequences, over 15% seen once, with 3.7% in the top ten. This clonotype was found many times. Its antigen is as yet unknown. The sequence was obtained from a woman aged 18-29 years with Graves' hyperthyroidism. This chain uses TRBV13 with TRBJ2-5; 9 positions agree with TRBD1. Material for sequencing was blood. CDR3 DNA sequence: TGTGCCAGCAGCTTATATGGGACAGGGATGGGGGAGACCCAGTACTTC. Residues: CASSLYGTGMGETQYF.